Listed below are T cell receptor beta chains from one sample, sequenced in a study of post-analysis software for immune sequencing data. TCRdb recomputed calls from the PCR reads with MiXCR, one row per CDR3 protein. The sample lists about half a million distinct CDR3 sequences, less than 40% occurring once. Sequencing was carried out using blood. The receptors originated from a girl under 18 with multiple sclerosis. The CDR3 runs from the conserved cysteine through the conserved F or W. A D gene is named only where the DNA matches it firmly. Expanded clones are given a class, and other clones once, few, many or no size at all.

size	V	J	D	DNA	CDR3
many	TRBV4-2	TRBJ2-1	TRBD2	TGTGCCAGCAGCCCCATACTAGCGGGGACCTACAATGAGCAGTTCTTC	CASSPILAGTYNEQFF
few	TRBV20-1	TRBJ2-3	TRBD2	TGCAGTGCTACCCGTAGCGGGGGGGCCGGTAGTACAGATACGCAGTATTTT	CSATRSGGAGSTDTQYF
few	TRBV5-1	TRBJ2-5	NA	TGCGCCAGCAGCTTGGGGATTTGGGAGACCCAGTACTTC	CASSLGIWETQYF
NA	TRBV5-1	TRBJ2-3	TRBD2	TGCGCCAGCAGCTCCCAGCGGGGGGTCCCCGATACGCAGTATTTT	CASSSQRGVPDTQYF
few	TRBV12-3/TRBV12-4	TRBJ2-6	NA	TGTGCCAGCAGTTTCGAACAGACCGACTCTGGGGCCAACGTCCTGACTTTC	CASSFEQTDSGANVLTF
NA	TRBV7-2	TRBJ2-1	NA	TGTGCCAGCAGCCCCGTTGATTGGCGCAATGAGCAGTTCTTC	CASSPVDWRNEQFF
NA	TRBV5-6	TRBJ1-1	NA	TGTGCCAGCAGCTTGGTCGAGGCCTACACTGAAGCTTTCTTT	CASSLVEAYTEAFF
NA	TRBV4-2	TRBJ1-4	NA	TGTGCCAGCAGCCAAGCGAGAGGGGCTCAGCAGCTGTTTTTT	CASSQARGAQQLFF
few	TRBV29-1	TRBJ2-5	NA	TGCAGCGTTGGTTGGCCTTTTCAAGAGACCCAGTACTTC	CSVGWPFQETQYF
NA	TRBV6-5	TRBJ2-3	NA	TGTGCCAGCTTCCCTCGGGCAAGGTCAGATACGCAGTATTTT	CASFPRARSDTQYF
few	TRBV5-1	TRBJ2-7	TRBD2	TGCGCCAGCAGCCCGCGGACTAGCGGGGGCGGCGAGCAGTACTTC	CASSPRTSGGGEQYF
few	TRBV27	TRBJ1-1	TRBD1	TGTGCCAGCAGGGCCGGGACAGGCGGCTCCACTGAAGCTTTCTTT	CASRAGTGGSTEAFF
NA	TRBV20-1	TRBJ2-7	TRBD1	TGCAGTGCTAGACGTGAAAAGGGGGACAGACCCTACGAGCAGTACTTC	CSARREKGDRPYEQYF
few	TRBV6-1	TRBJ1-2	NA	TGTGCCAGCAGTGGGGACGGTCACTATGGCTACACCTTC	CASSGDGHYGYTF
few	TRBV20-1	TRBJ2-3	NA	TGCAGTGCCTGTTGGAGGCCGACAGATACGCAGTATTTT	CSACWRPTDTQYF
once	TRBV7-8	TRBJ1-1	NA	TGTGCCTGCAGCTTAGGCCCCGGGTCTCGGGCTTTCTTT	CACSLGPGSRAFF
NA	TRBV5-1	TRBJ1-2	NA	TGCGCCAGCAGCTTCGGGGTTTCAGGCGGCTACACCTTC	CASSFGVSGGYTF
few	TRBV3-1	TRBJ2-7	TRBD1	TGTGCCAGCAGCCAAGTTTACAGGGGGCCGGGACGAATCTCCTACGAGCAGTACTTC	CASSQVYRGPGRISYEQYF
NA	TRBV20-1	TRBJ1-2	NA	TGCAGGGCTGACCGGGCAGGGGTTGGTGGCTACACCTTC	CRADRAGVGGYTF
NA	TRBV11-2	TRBJ2-1	NA	TGTGCCAGCAGCTTAAGGTTGAGGGCCGACAATGAGCAGTTCTTC	CASSLRLRADNEQFF
few	TRBV5-1	TRBJ2-3	TRBD2	TGCGCCAGCACACTCCAGCGGGGGATCACAGATACGCAGTATTTT	CASTLQRGITDTQYF
NA	TRBV5-1	TRBJ2-5	NA	TGCGCCAGCAGCTTGGACGAGTGGTCGGAGACCCAGTACTTC	CASSLDEWSETQYF
few	TRBV3-1	TRBJ2-7	TRBD1	TGTGCCAGCAGCGGCGGGACAGGGAATCTCTACGAGCAGTACTTC	CASSGGTGNLYEQYF
few	TRBV20-1	TRBJ2-7	NA	TGCAGTCCCATTCCCCCGAGTGGAGCCTACGAGCAGTACTTC	CSPIPPSGAYEQYF
NA	TRBV12-3/TRBV12-4	TRBJ2-1	TRBD1	TGTGCCAGCAGTCCCAGTAAGGGGGCCTGGAATGAGCAGTTCTTC	CASSPSKGAWNEQFF
NA	TRBV4-1	TRBJ2-7	NA	TGCGCCAGCAGCCAAGTAGGCAGCCCCTACGAGCAGTACTTC	CASSQVGSPYEQYF
NA	TRBV9	TRBJ2-5	NA	TGTGCCAGCAGCGTAGATGGGGACGGCGGCTATCCGTACTTC	CASSVDGDGGYPYF
NA	TRBV5-1	TRBJ2-5	NA	TGCGCCAGCAGCTGGGGGTCTAGGGGGTCTAATCACCAAGAGACCCAGTACTTC	CASSWGSRGSNHQETQYF
NA	TRBV6-2/TRBV6-3	TRBJ2-3	NA	TGTGCCACCTATGTGAGAGGGGGGATGATCACAGATACGCAGTATTTT	CATYVRGGMITDTQYF
NA	TRBV11-1	TRBJ2-7	NA	TGTGCCAGCAGCCTACTCCGGGACGGAGGAGAGCAGTACTTC	CASSLLRDGGEQYF
NA	TRBV14	TRBJ2-2	NA	TGTGCCAGCAGCCAACAGAACACCGGGGAGCTGTTTTTT	CASSQQNTGELFF
few	TRBV20-1	TRBJ1-1	NA	TGCAGTGCTTTACCACCGGGCCCGGCAACTTTCTTT	CSALPPGPATFF
few	TRBV10-2	TRBJ2-7	NA	TGCGCCAGCAGTGAGGTAGGGTCGTACGAGCAGTACTTC	CASSEVGSYEQYF
NA	TRBV19	TRBJ2-3	TRBD1	TGTGCCAGTTTGGACAGGGGGAATACAGATACGCAGTATTTT	CASLDRGNTDTQYF
NA	TRBV5-1	TRBJ1-4	NA	TGCGCCAGCAGCTTTCTCCGGGCAGATAATGAAAAACTGTTTTTT	CASSFLRADNEKLFF
NA	TRBV25-1	TRBJ1-1	NA	TGTGCCAGCAGTGAAGGTCGAGGGTATTCTGTCACTGAAGCTTTCTTT	CASSEGRGYSVTEAFF
NA	TRBV20-1	TRBJ1-5	NA	TGCAGTGCTAAACGTCAGGGGTCTCGTCAGCCCCAGCATTTT	CSAKRQGSRQPQHF
NA	TRBV5-6	TRBJ1-2	NA	TGTGCCAGCAGCTTGGCCAACCGGATTAACTATGGCTACACCTTC	CASSLANRINYGYTF
once	TRBV2	TRBJ1-5	NA	TGTGCCAGCGAAGGGAGAACTGCAGGCAATCAGCCCCAGCATTTT	CASEGRTAGNQPQHF
many	TRBV27	TRBJ2-5	NA	TGTGCCAGCAGTTTATCAGGGTTAGAGACCCAGTACTTC	CASSLSGLETQYF
NA	TRBV6-1	TRBJ1-1	TRBD1	TGTGCCAGCACAGAACAGGGGAGGGGGACTGAAGCTTTCTTT	CASTEQGRGTEAFF
NA	TRBV7-2	TRBJ2-7	NA	TGTGCCAGCAGCCCCCTTACCGGATACGAGCAGTACTTC	CASSPLTGYEQYF
NA	TRBV27	TRBJ2-2	NA	TGTGCCAGCAGTCCTCTGGTGGGTGACACCGGGGAGCTGTTTTTT	CASSPLVGDTGELFF
NA	TRBV6-1	TRBJ1-1	NA	TGTGCCAGTAGAGCCGCCCCCTCAGGCATGAACACTGAAGCTTTCTTT	CASRAAPSGMNTEAFF
NA	TRBV4-1	TRBJ2-3	TRBD2	TGCGCCAGCAGCCGGGGAGCGGGGGCTACAGATACGCAGTATTTT	CASSRGAGATDTQYF
NA	TRBV27	TRBJ2-7	NA	TGTGCCAGCAGTTTATCGATCCTGGCCTACGAGCAGTACTTC	CASSLSILAYEQYF